This T cell receptor (beta chain) was sequenced in a study of beta chain features in type 1 diabetes. The overall study: Regarding age, gender and cell yields, patients proved similar to healthy donors. Points from the study as a whole: Significant though moderate, a shortening of TCRB CDR3s appeared in all four CD4+ subsets of Type 1 diabetes patients.

Sorting of CD4+ naive, central memory, regulatory and stem cell-like memory cells was performed via CD45RO/CCR7/CD25/CD127/CD95/CD27. The CDR3 is 13 residues long. V lost 5 bases, J lost 4 bases, and 3 bases stayed unmatched. Germline V gene lookup returns CDR1 SNHLY and CDR2 FYNNEI. Comments on this clone: Antigen: not known. The sample carries other DNA sequences with the same CDR3.

The authors reverse transcribed all of the isolated RNA, so sequencing captured expressed TCRB transcripts. The table came from immunoSEQ multiplex PCR; TCRdb's copy has only in-frame clones and leaves some out. This sample has more than 300,000 clones, with roughly 9.8% found just once. The sample taken for sequencing was central memory CD4+ T cells from blood. This TCR came from a man under 40 with type 1 diabetes. The chain combines TRBV2 with TRBJ2-7, with TRBD1 identical over 9 bases. The CDR3 is CASSRQGGYEQYF. The CDR3 DNA sequence: TGTGCCAGCAGTAGACAGGGGGGGTACGAGCAGTACTTC.